Judged by abundance, the clone carrying this T cell receptor (beta chain) is medium-sized. No antigen is known for it. As for time point: sample taken at primary tumor resection. Samples came from roughly 72 TRACERx patients with untreated early-stage lung cancer. This record comes from a study of spatial heterogeneity in lung cancer. General study results and limits: Within tumors, counts of expanded alpha and beta TCRs tracked tumor mutation counts. Beta chains had 13% to 15% coverage of tumor T cells, and alpha chains had around 7.4%.

Using its own MiXCR run on the 5' RACE reads, TCRdb lists one record per CDR3 protein. The sample holds around 8,600 distinct CDR3 sequences; around 7% are singletons and the top ten take roughly a sixth. This material consisted of lung tumor tissue, taken at surgery. This TCR came from a female donor with early-stage non-small cell lung cancer.

CDR3 sequence (DNA): TGTGCCAGCAGCCAAGTAATACAGGGTCCCACAGATACGCAGTATTTT. Residues: CASSQVIQGPTDTQYF. The chain is built from TRBV4-2 and TRBJ2-3, with D maybe TRBD1 (6 bases). Germline values: CDR1 LGHNA, CDR2 YNFKEQ. V dropped 1 base and J dropped 2 bases, with 13 bases sitting between them. This CDR3 comprises 16 residues.